These 15 T cell receptor beta chains share one sample of origin, sequenced in a study of siplizumab effects on memory and regulatory T cells. Profiling relied on immunoSEQ multiplex PCR, and the TCRdb table lists in-frame clones only, not all of them. The sample records 60,000 to 70,000 clones, roughly 88% being singletons. Sequenced material: Tregs sorted from blood. The receptors come from a human donor in good health.

Here the CDR3 DNA reads TGTGCCAGTAGCCCTGGGACCGACCACTATGGCTACACCTTC. It is translated as CASSPGTDHYGYTF. This sequence joins TRBV19 and TRBJ1-2; D perhaps matches TRBD1 (5 bases). The CDR3 runs to 14 residues. The germline V gene encodes CDR1 LNHDA and CDR2 SQIVND (reference sequence). Trimming took off 6 bases at V and 3 bases at J, with 14 bases between the two ends.

CDR3: CASSPAEGVKTQYF. In nucleotides, the CDR3 is TGTGCCAGCAGCCCGGCGGAGGGCGTGAAGACCCAGTACTTC. This chain links TRBV5-4 with TRBJ2-5; possible D gene TRBD2, 6 bases. V was shortened by 4 bases and J by 6 bases, with 16 bases between the two germline ends. Germline loops: CDR1 SGHNT, CDR2 YYREEE (reference sequence). The CDR3 extends over 14 amino acids.

The genes are TRBV18 and TRBJ2-3; 7 positions agree with TRBD2. The V gene end was trimmed by 6 bases and the J gene end by 3 bases; junction bases not matched to a gene: 6. The CDR3 spans 14 residues. The germline gives CDR1 KGHSH, CDR2 LQKENI. The CDR3 DNA reads as TGTGCCAGCTCGGGGACTAAAGCGACAGATACGCAGTATTTT. Protein sequence: CASSGTKATDTQYF.

This clone was recorded a few times. The chain is built from TRBV30 and TRBJ1-1, with TRBD1 matching 8 bases. With 3 bases clipped from V and 1 base from J, the junction kept 7 bases outside the gene matches. The CDR3 is 15 residues long. The germline CDR1 and CDR2 sequences are GTSNPN and SVGIG (reference sequence). The CDR3, as DNA: TGTGCCTGGAGGGTGACAGGGGCCACGAACACTGAAGCTTTCTTT. Protein product: CAWRVTGATNTEAFF.

This rearrangement joins TRBV7-9 to TRBJ2-4; D perhaps matches TRBD2 (5 bases). The CDR3 extends over 14 amino acids. Germline V lookup: CDR1 SEHNR, CDR2 FQNEAQ (reference sequence). V was shortened by 2 bases and J by 0 bases, with 5 bases between the two germline ends. CDR3 loop: CASSLREAKNIQYF. The CDR3 bases are TGTGCCAGCAGCTTACGGGAAGCCAAAAACATTCAGTACTTC.

This chain connects TRBV5-1 to TRBJ2-3, with 7 bases matching TRBD1. Germline V gene sequence: CDR1 SGHRS, CDR2 YFSETQ. With V trimmed by 4 bases and J by 7 bases, 12 bases remained unmatched. The CDR3 runs to 15 residues. CDR3 in amino acids: CASSPGQGDKNTQYF. CDR3 coding DNA: TGCGCCAGCAGCCCCGGGCAGGGGGATAAAAATACGCAGTATTTT. Based on the CDR3 plus reference TRBV5-1 and TRBJ2-3, the full variable domain is KAGVTQTPRYLIKTRGQQVTLSCSPISGHRSVSWYQQTPGQGLQFLFEYFSETQRNKGNFPGRFSGRQFSNSRSEMNVSTLELGDSALYLCASSPGQGDKNTQYFGPGTRLTVL.

The table lists this clone with a count of one. The chain links TRBV7-3 to TRBJ2-2; 8 bases are shared with TRBD2. The CDR3 length is 14 residues. J lost 2 bases, V lost 8 bases, and 4 bases had no gene match. Germline assignment: CDR1 SGHTA and CDR2 FQGTGA. The CDR3 region is CASGTSGNTGELFF. CDR3 DNA sequence: TGTGCCAGCGGTACTAGCGGTAACACCGGGGAGCTGTTTTTT.

V usage is TRBV5-6 and J usage is TRBJ1-1, with unresolved D. The CDR3 runs to 13 residues. Germline-derived CDR1 and CDR2 are SGHDT and YYEEEE. Trimming left V 5 bases short and J 6 bases short, with 14 bases between. The CDR3 sequence is CASSQVSSAEAFF. The CDR3 DNA follows: TGTGCCAGCAGTCAAGTCAGCTCGGCTGAAGCTTTCTTT.

This clone appeared once. The gene calls are TRBV30 and TRBJ2-7, with TRBD1 matching 8 bases. In germline, CDR1 is GTSNPN, CDR2 SVGIG (reference sequence). The CDR3 covers 11 residues. CDR3 sequence reads: CAGQGLTEQYF. The CDR3 nucleotides are TGTGCTGGACAGGGACTGACCGAGCAGTACTTC.

The genes are TRBV4-3 and TRBJ2-1; TRBD2 matches 15 bases. The germline CDR1 and CDR2 sequences are LGHNA and YSLEER. With 4 bases clipped from V and 8 bases from J, the junction kept 6 bases outside the gene matches. This CDR3 has 16 residues. CDR3 sequence (DNA): TGCGCCAGCAGCCTCCGGACTAGCGGGAGGGCCCATGAGCAGTTCTTC. This encodes CASSLRTSGRAHEQFF.

V gene TRBV7-6 combines with J gene TRBJ2-5, with unresolved D. The CDR3 runs 13 residues. The V and J ends lost 5 bases and 7 bases respectively, with 14 bases between them. Germline lookup yields CDR1 SGHVS and CDR2 FNYEAQ. The CDR3, as DNA: TGTGCCAGCAGCACGCGCAGGAGTGGGACCCAGTACTTC. Translation: CASSTRRSGTQYF.

The V call is TRBV7-6, the J call TRBJ2-6; possible D gene TRBD2, 5 bases. The CDR3 is 15 residues long. Looked up from germline, CDR1 is SGHVS and CDR2 is FNYEAQ. Trimming removed 1 base from V and 4 bases from J, with 8 bases in between. CDR3 residues: CASSLGPGGANVLTF. DNA of the CDR3: TGTGCCAGCAGCTTAGGACCGGGGGGGGCCAACGTCCTGACTTTC.

The chain uses TRBV19 and TRBJ2-3; perhaps TRBD2 as D (5 bases). The CDR3 has 12 amino acids. Trimming left V 5 bases short and J 13 bases short, with 16 bases between. Germline CDR1 reads LNHDA; CDR2 reads SQIVND (reference sequence). CDR3 region: CASSRGASPKYF. As DNA, the CDR3 is TGTGCCAGTAGTCGGGGAGCCAGCCCTAAGTATTTT.

The chain employs TRBV15 and TRBJ2-1, with 15 bases matching TRBD2. The CDR3 totals 18 residues. V trimming: 0 bases; J trimming: 8 bases; junction bases outside the gene matches: 8. CDR1 and CDR2 from the germline V gene are LNHNV and YYDKDF (reference sequence). The CDR3 reads CATSRDLWTSGRADEQFF. The CDR3 coding sequence is TGTGCCACCAGCAGAGATCTCTGGACTAGCGGGAGGGCTGATGAGCAGTTCTTC.

The V gene is TRBV18, the J gene TRBJ1-5; D uncertain. CDR3 size: 12 residues. With 6 bases removed from V and 6 bases from J, the gap between germline ends came to 9 bases. The germline V gene encodes CDR1 KGHSH and CDR2 LQKENI. CDR3 amino acids: CASSAFSQPQHF. CDR3 in DNA: TGTGCCAGCTCCGCGTTTTCTCAGCCCCAGCATTTT.